The next 26 T cell receptor beta chains were all read from a single sample in a study of radiation and T cells in renal cell carcinoma. Repertoires were generated with immunoSEQ multiplex PCR, while TCRdb's copy carries only in-frame clones and drops some. The repertoire includes roughly 90,000 clones, over 80% of them detected once, and around 9.4% sits in the top ten. Time point noted: blood 4 weeks post-SBRT, at nephrectomy. Treatment given: 15 Gy SBRT to primary tumor, nephrectomy 4 weeks later. Sample: blood, taken from a patient whose treatment included radiotherapy and nephrectomy. These TCRs come from a man aged 50 to 60 with renal cell carcinoma.

The V call is TRBV5-5, the J call TRBJ1-1; D gene uncertain. This CDR3 has 14 residues. V was pared by 2 bases and J by 1 base, with 9 bases between. In germline, CDR1 is SGHKS, CDR2 YYEKEE (reference sequence). The CDR3: CASSFRGSNTEAFF. The CDR3 coding sequence is TGTGCCAGCAGCTTTCGGGGTTCGAACACTGAAGCTTTCTTT.

The V and J genes are TRBV18 and TRBJ2-3; no reliable D call. V was trimmed by 0 bases and J by 4 bases, leaving 5 bases between them. Germline CDR1 reads KGHSH; CDR2 reads LQKENI. The CDR3 covers 13 residues. CDR3 region: CASSPPYADTQYF. The CDR3 bases are TGTGCCAGCTCACCACCGTATGCAGATACGCAGTATTTT.

The chain couples TRBV9 to TRBJ1-1; D is unresolved. V was cut by 4 bases and J by 7 bases, with 17 bases left in between. This CDR3 has 14 amino acids. Germline CDR1 is SGDLS and CDR2 is YYNGEE. In DNA, the CDR3 is TGTGCCAGCAGCCAGTCCGCGGGGAACCGTGAAGCTTTCTTT. Translating it yields CASSQSAGNREAFF.

This rearrangement joins TRBV7-8 to TRBJ2-3; D possibly corresponds to TRBD1 (5 bases). CDR3 length: 14 residues. V gave up 1 base and J gave up 4 bases, with 9 bases separating them. Germline assignment: CDR1 SGHVS and CDR2 FQNEAQ. The CDR3 protein is CASSLEGSSDTQYF. In DNA, the CDR3 is TGTGCCAGCAGCTTAGAGGGGTCTTCAGATACGCAGTATTTT.

This rearrangement joins TRBV15 to TRBJ1-5; no firm D call. This CDR3 comprises 16 residues. V was trimmed by 3 bases and J by 5 bases, leaving 17 bases between them. Germline assignment: CDR1 LNHNV and CDR2 YYDKDF (reference sequence). CDR3 nucleotide sequence: TGTGCCACCAGCAGCCGCCTTGGACGGCCGGATCAGCCCCAGCATTTT. This encodes CATSSRLGRPDQPQHF. The full variable domain, in which reference TRBV15 and TRBJ1-5 provide the parts outside the CDR3, is DAMVIQNPRYQVTQFGKPVTLSCSQTLNHNVMYWYQQKSSQAPKLLFHYYDKDFNNEADTPDNFQSRRPNTSFCFLDIRSPGLGDTAMYLCATSSRLGRPDQPQHFGDGTRLSIL.

This chain connects TRBV7-2 to TRBJ2-7; perhaps TRBD2 as D (5 bases). The CDR3 has 11 amino acids. Between the trimmed V and J ends, which lost 5 bases and 9 bases, there was a span of 11 bases. Germline loops: CDR1 SGHTA, CDR2 FQGNSA. Here the CDR3 DNA reads TGTGCCAGCAGCCCCGGGGTCGCGCAGTACTTC. This translates into CASSPGVAQYF.

This clone was seen more than once but under ten times. The rearrangement uses TRBV7-6 and TRBJ2-7, with TRBD2 matching over 8 bases. CDR1 is SGHVS, CDR2 FNYEAQ, per germline. The junction had 9 bases not matched to a gene; V was cut back by 5 bases and J by 3 bases. The CDR3 loop spans 15 amino acids. CDR3 coding DNA: TGTGCCAGCAGCCTTTTGGGGCTAGCGGGCTACGAGCAGTACTTC. It is translated as CASSLLGLAGYEQYF.

The V and J genes are TRBV2 and TRBJ2-1, with 12 bases identical to TRBD2. The CDR3 spans 15 residues. The V and J ends lost 5 bases and 7 bases, in that order; junction bases with no gene match: 6. Germline V CDR1 and CDR2: SNHLY, FYNNEI. CDR3 region: CASSLTSGSNNEQFF. The CDR3 coding sequence is TGTGCCAGCAGTCTGACTAGCGGGAGCAATAATGAGCAGTTCTTC.

The chain combines TRBV5-4 with TRBJ2-7, with TRBD1 matching over 7 bases. The germline gives CDR1 SGHNT, CDR2 YYREEE (reference sequence). The V and J ends lost 1 base and 5 bases, in that order; junction bases with no gene match: 9. The CDR3 sequence is 15 residues long. The CDR3 loop is CASSLMMGQRDEQYF. DNA of the CDR3: TGTGCCAGCAGCTTGATGATGGGACAGCGAGACGAGCAGTACTTC.

The V call is TRBV6-1, the J call TRBJ1-1, with D hard to call. Trimming pared 7 bases from V and 1 base from J, leaving 13 bases between. The germline V gene has CDR1 MNHNS and CDR2 SASEGT. The CDR3 totals 14 residues. CDR3 sequence reads: CASTAQTANTEAFF. CDR3 coding DNA: TGTGCCAGCACCGCTCAGACGGCGAACACTGAAGCTTTCTTT.

The gene calls are TRBV4-3 and TRBJ2-1, with a tentative D call TRBD2 (6 bases). Germline assignment: CDR1 LGHNA and CDR2 YSLEER. V was cut by 3 bases and J by 5 bases, with 14 bases left in between. The CDR3 covers 15 residues. The DNA for the CDR3 is TGCGCCAGCAGCCACTTACCGGAGGGACACAATGAGCAGTTCTTC. Its translation is CASSHLPEGHNEQFF.

The chain employs TRBV19 and TRBJ2-6; D is undetermined. The CDR3 has 14 residues. Germline V CDR1 and CDR2: LNHDA, SQIVND (reference sequence). V was shortened by 8 bases and J by 0 bases, with 8 bases between the two germline ends. In DNA, the CDR3 is TGTGCCAGTGAAGGGTTCTCTGGGGCCAACGTCCTGACTTTC. This codes for CASEGFSGANVLTF.

V is TRBV5-1 and J is TRBJ1-1, with 9 positions matching TRBD1. The CDR3 extends over 14 amino acids. The germline V gene encodes CDR1 SGHRS and CDR2 YFSETQ. V trimming: 6 bases; J trimming: 1 base; junction bases outside the gene matches: 4. The CDR3 loop reads CASKGQGSNTEAFF. The CDR3 DNA follows: TGCGCCAGCAAAGGACAGGGGTCGAACACTGAAGCTTTCTTT.

The CDR3 protein is CASSAGGTGELFF. As DNA, the CDR3 is TGCGCCAGCAGCGCAGGTGGCACCGGGGAGCTGTTTTTT. The genes are TRBV5-1 and TRBJ2-2; D is ambiguous. The CDR3 length is 13 residues. Trimming removed 4 bases at V and 4 bases at J, with 8 bases between. CDR1 is SGHRS and CDR2 is YFSETQ in the germline V gene.

The count of this clone is one. This rearrangement joins TRBV6-1 to TRBJ1-1, with a possible D match to TRBD1 (6 bases). Germline CDR1 reads MNHNS; CDR2 reads SASEGT. The V gene lost 6 bases and the J gene lost 1 base, with 9 bases spanning the gap. The CDR3 is 13 amino acids. CDR3 nucleotides: TGTGCCAGCAGCATGGACAGGAACACTGAAGCTTTCTTT. Amino acid sequence: CASSMDRNTEAFF.

The chain links TRBV6-1 to TRBJ1-5; 7 nucleotides align to TRBD1. Germline values: CDR1 MNHNS, CDR2 SASEGT. The CDR3 covers 13 residues. The J segment lost 5 bases and the V segment lost 6 bases, leaving 4 bases of the junction unmatched. The CDR3 loop is CASRVTGDQPQHF. CDR3 DNA sequence: TGTGCCAGCAGGGTTACAGGGGATCAGCCCCAGCATTTT.

V gene TRBV5-1 combines with J gene TRBJ2-5; TRBD1 is a possible D gene (5 bases). With 0 bases removed from V and 0 bases from J, the gap between germline ends came to 9 bases. CDR1 and CDR2 from the germline V gene are SGHRS and YFSETQ. This CDR3 is built from 15 residues. CDR3 in amino acids: CASSLEQAYQETQYF. CDR3 nucleotide sequence: TGCGCCAGCAGCTTGGAACAGGCGTACCAAGAGACCCAGTACTTC.

The chain recombines TRBV30 with TRBJ1-6, with D perhaps matching TRBD1 (6 bases). V lost 0 bases to trimming and J lost 14 bases, with 11 bases between them. Germline loops: CDR1 GTSNPN, CDR2 SVGIG (reference sequence). The CDR3 extends over 12 amino acids. The CDR3 DNA sequence: TGTGCCTGGAGTGTTCTCAGGGGTTCCCTCCACTTT. As protein: CAWSVLRGSLHF.

This chain uses TRBV13 with TRBJ1-2; 9 bases line up with TRBD1. J lost 2 bases, V lost 2 bases, and 9 bases had no gene match. Germline CDR1 is PRHDT and CDR2 is FYEKMQ (reference sequence). The CDR3 spans 17 residues. The CDR3 is CASSLNPRTGVNYGYTF. DNA for the CDR3: TGTGCCAGCAGCTTAAATCCTCGGACAGGGGTCAACTATGGCTACACCTTC. Full variable domain (rest looked up from reference TRBV13 and TRBJ1-2): AAGVIQSPRHLIKEKRETATLKCYPIPRHDTVYWYQQGPGQDPQFLISFYEKMQSDKGSIPDRFSAQQFSDYHSELNMSSLELGDSALYFCASSLNPRTGVNYGYTFGSGTRLTVV.

The rearrangement uses TRBV7-2 and TRBJ1-5; D uncertain. Trimming left V 1 base short and J 3 bases short, with 10 bases between. The CDR3 covers 15 residues. Germline V gene data show CDR1 as SGHTA and CDR2 as FQGNSA. The CDR3 DNA reads as TGTGCCAGCAGCTTAGAAATCGGATTCAATCAGCCCCAGCATTTT. Amino acid sequence: CASSLEIGFNQPQHF.

This chain links TRBV29-1 with TRBJ1-2, with 10 bases identical to TRBD1. The CDR3 has 15 residues. Trimming cost V 4 bases and J 2 bases; bases outside gene matches: 7. From germline, CDR1 is SQVTM and CDR2 ANQGSEA. The DNA for the CDR3 is TGCAGCGTTGCACAGGGACAGGGGAACAACTATGGCTACACCTTC. The encoded protein is CSVAQGQGNNYGYTF.

The chain carries TRBV7-6 and TRBJ2-3, with TRBD1 as a possible D gene (6 bases). V was cut by 5 bases and J by 9 bases, with 18 bases left in between. There are 14 residues in the CDR3. CDR1 is SGHVS, CDR2 FNYEAQ, per germline. The CDR3 sequence: CASSLGAGATTQYF. DNA of the CDR3: TGTGCCAGCAGCCTAGGGGCAGGGGCGACGACGCAGTATTTT.

The V and J genes are TRBV4-1 and TRBJ1-5, with no clear D. Germline V CDR1 and CDR2: MGHRA, YSYEKL. V lost 1 base and J lost 0, with 16 bases in between. The CDR3 has 18 residues. CDR3 residues: CASSQVDMGFYSNQPQHF. The CDR3 DNA sequence: TGCGCCAGCAGCCAAGTAGACATGGGATTTTATAGCAATCAGCCCCAGCATTTT.

This clone came up a few times. The chain has TRBV5-1 and TRBJ2-5; 8 bases are shared with TRBD1. The ends lost 4 bases at V and 5 bases at J; junction bases unmatched: 7. The CDR3 covers 14 residues. Germline loops: CDR1 SGHRS, CDR2 YFSETQ. The CDR3 here is CASSLDRAEETQYF. Written as DNA, the CDR3 is TGCGCCAGCAGCCTGGACAGGGCTGAGGAGACCCAGTACTTC.

The chain joins TRBV10-3 to TRBJ2-7; D gene ambiguous. The CDR3 spans 15 residues. V was cut by 2 bases and J by 0 bases, with 11 bases left in between. The germline V gene encodes CDR1 ENHRY and CDR2 SYGVKD. CDR3 protein: CAISEGLEVSYEQYF. The CDR3, as DNA: TGTGCCATCAGTGAGGGGTTAGAAGTCTCCTACGAGCAGTACTTC.

This clone has a handful of counts. This chain links TRBV19 with TRBJ1-2; TRBD1 might be the D (5 bases). CDR3 length equals 15 residues. Germline V gene sequence: CDR1 LNHDA, CDR2 SQIVND (reference sequence). V was cut by 5 bases and J by 5 bases, with 18 bases left in between. CDR3: CASSPSLTALYGYTF. In DNA, the CDR3 is TGTGCCAGTAGTCCCTCTCTGACAGCCTTATATGGCTACACCTTC.